This T cell receptor beta chain was captured by sequencing in a study of blood T cell repertoires in COVID-19. This table comes from immunoSEQ multiplex PCR, and its TCRdb copy is limited to in-frame clones, with some not included. The sample has roughly 230,000 clones, almost 85% seen once; the top ten hold 4%. Germline V gene data show CDR1 as MNHEY and CDR2 as SVGEGT. Trimming took off 0 bases at V and 1 base at J, with 6 bases between the two ends. There are 14 residues in the CDR3. The sample consisted of peripheral blood. The sequence came from a man over 45 with acute or convalescent COVID-19. The chain combines TRBV6-2 or TRBV6-3 with TRBJ1-1, with no clear D. The CDR3, as DNA: TGTGCCAGCAGTTACTCGCACTGGAACACTGAAGCTTTCTTT. It encodes CASSYSHWNTEAFF.